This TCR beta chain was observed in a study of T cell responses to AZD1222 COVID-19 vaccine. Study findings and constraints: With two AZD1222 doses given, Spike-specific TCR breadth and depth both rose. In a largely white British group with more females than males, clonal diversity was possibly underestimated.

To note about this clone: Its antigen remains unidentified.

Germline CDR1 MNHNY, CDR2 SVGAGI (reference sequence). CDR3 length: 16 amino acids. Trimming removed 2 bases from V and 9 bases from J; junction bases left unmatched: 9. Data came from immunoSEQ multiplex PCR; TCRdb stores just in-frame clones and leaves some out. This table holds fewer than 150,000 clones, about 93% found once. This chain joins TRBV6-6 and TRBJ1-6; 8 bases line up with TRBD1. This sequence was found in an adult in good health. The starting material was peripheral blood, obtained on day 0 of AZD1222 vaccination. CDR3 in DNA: TGTGCCAGCAGTTACCCGACAGGGGAGGGGGGTTCACCCCTCCACTTT. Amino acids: CASSYPTGEGGSPLHF.